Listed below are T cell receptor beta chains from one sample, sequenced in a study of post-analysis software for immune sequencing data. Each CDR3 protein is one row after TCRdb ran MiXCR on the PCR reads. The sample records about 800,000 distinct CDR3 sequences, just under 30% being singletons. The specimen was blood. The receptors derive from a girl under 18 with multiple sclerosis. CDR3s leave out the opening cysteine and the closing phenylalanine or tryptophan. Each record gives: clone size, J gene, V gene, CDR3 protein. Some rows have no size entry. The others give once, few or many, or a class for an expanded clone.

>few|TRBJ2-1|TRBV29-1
SVDRLAGSGEQF
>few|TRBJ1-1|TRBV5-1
ASSLDQGRGAF
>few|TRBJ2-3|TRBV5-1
ASSRDSGEDTQY
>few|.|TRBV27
ASRRTPGLEAYEQY
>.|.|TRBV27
TSSFSRTLATETQY
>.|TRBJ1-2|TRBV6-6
ASSSRQTNYGYT
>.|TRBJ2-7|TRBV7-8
ASSLGVGGRSPYEQY
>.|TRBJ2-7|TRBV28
ASIVLGSDGAYEQY
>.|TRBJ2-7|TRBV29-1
SALSGTSEGEQY
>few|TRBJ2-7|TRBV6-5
ASSYYGTGLSGEQY
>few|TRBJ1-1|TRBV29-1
SGKSNTEAF
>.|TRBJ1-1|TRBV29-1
SVEKGANTEAF
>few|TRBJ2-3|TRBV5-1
ASSWDRASDTQY
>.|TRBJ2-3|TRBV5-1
ASSTRGASTDTQY
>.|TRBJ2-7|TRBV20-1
SADDTMTSYEQY
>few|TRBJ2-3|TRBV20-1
SARSSGIPGADTQY
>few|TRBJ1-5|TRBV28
ASSLSWQPQH
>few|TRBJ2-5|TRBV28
ASSPISRGGIQETQY
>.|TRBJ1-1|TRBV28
ASSIWGQGNTEAF
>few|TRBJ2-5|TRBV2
ASSELAGGHQETQY
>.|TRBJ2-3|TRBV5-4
ASSEGLVLGTDTQY
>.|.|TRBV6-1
ASRIPRGAEQY
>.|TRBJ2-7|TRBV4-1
ASSQGQVLAGAGGEQY
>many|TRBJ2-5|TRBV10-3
AISVTGRETQY
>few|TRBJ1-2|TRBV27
ASSSAGGFTYGYT
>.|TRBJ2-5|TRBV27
ASSGQASYGQY
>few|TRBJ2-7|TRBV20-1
SARRGGLSNEQY
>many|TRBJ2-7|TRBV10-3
AISESGDRGFEQY
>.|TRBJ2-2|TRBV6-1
ASSALVSTGELF
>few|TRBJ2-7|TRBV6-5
ASTSYIQDSYEQY
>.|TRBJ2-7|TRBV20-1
SARPLGVYEQY
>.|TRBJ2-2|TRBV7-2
ASSLDSGGTGELF
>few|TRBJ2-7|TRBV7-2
ASSRSRGNYEQY
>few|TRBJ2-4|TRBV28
ASSHPGGFAKNIQY
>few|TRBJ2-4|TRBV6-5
ASSYGTGGKNIQY
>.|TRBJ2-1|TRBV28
ASRLGQGYEQF
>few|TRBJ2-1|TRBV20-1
SATWGSGSWDEQF
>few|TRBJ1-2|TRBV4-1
ASSQDSRGLVGYT
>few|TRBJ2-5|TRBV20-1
SARVGRGNYQETQY
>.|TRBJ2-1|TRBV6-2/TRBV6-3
ASSYSSEGGYNEQF
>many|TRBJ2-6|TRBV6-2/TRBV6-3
ASRVIKGAGANVLT
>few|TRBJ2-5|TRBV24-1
ATSLAGLGETQY
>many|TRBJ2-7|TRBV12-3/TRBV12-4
ASSRTSGSYEQY
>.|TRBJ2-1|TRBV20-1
SARLPAHEQF
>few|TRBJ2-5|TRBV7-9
ASSSQRDRRETQY
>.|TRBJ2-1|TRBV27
ASSNDRVINSYNEQF
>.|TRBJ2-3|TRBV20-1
TSSRQGATGDTQY
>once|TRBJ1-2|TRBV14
ASSQVEGVNYGYT
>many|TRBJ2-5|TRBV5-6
ASRNDAGHQTQY
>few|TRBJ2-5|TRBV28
ASHLSGVEAQY
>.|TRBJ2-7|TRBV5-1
ASSLVTGITSSYGQY
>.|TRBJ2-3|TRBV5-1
ASSGPTGTVTRSTDTQY
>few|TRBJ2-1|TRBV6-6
ASSPVSSYNEQF
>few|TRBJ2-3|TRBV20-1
SANEGGASTDTQY